This T cell receptor beta chain was documented in a study of neurological immune-mediated disorders. The study's findings and limits: In HTLV-1-associated myelopathy, TCR clonal expansion was greatest, and in multiple sclerosis it was least, below healthy controls.

This clonotype was recorded at least ten times. Its target is not known. J was trimmed by 3 bases and V by 2 bases; bases with no gene match: 7. The CDR3 is 15 amino acids. Germline CDR1 SGHRS, CDR2 YFSETQ. The cDNA was generated through 5'RACE incorporating 10-nucleotide random UMIs. A single record per CDR3 protein comes from TCRdb applying MiXCR to the 5' RACE reads. The table includes about 46,000 distinct CDR3 sequences, about 9.4% detected once. The rearrangement uses TRBV5-1 and TRBJ2-7; TRBD1 aligns across 8 bases. This clonotype originated in a man in his 70s with HTLV-1-associated myelopathy (HAM/TSP). The sample comprised PBMCs. Here the CDR3 reads CASSLGDRNNYEQYF. CDR3 DNA sequence: TGCGCCAGCAGCTTAGGGGACAGGAATAACTACGAGCAGTACTTC.